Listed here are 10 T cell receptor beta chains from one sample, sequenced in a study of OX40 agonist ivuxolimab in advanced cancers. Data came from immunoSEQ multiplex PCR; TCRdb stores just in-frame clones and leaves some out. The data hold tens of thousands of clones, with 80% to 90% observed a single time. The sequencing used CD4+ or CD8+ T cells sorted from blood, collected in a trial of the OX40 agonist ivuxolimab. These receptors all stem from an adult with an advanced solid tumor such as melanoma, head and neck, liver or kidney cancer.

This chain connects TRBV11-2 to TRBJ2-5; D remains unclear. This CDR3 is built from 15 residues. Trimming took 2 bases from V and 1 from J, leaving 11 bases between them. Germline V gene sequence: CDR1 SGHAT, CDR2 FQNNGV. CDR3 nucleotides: TGTGCCAGCAGCTTATCACAAGGGCGCCAAGAGACCCAGTACTTC. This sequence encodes CASSLSQGRQETQYF.

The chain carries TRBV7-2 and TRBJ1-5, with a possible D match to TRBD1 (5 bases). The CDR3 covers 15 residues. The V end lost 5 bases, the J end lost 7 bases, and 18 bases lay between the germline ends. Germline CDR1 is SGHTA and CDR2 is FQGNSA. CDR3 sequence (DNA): TGTGCCAGCAGCGAGGTACCGGGGCCAGGGCAGCCCCAGCATTTT. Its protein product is CASSEVPGPGQPQHF.

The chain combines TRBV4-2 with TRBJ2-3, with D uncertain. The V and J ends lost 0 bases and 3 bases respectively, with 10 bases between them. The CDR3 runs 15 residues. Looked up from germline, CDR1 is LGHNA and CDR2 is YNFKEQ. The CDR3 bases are TGTGCCAGCAGCCAAGATCCGGGCGCGACAGATACGCAGTATTTT. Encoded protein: CASSQDPGATDTQYF.

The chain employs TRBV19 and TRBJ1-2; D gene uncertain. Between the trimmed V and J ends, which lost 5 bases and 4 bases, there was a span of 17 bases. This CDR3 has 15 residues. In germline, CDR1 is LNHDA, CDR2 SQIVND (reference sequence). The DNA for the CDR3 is TGTGCCAGTAGTTACATGGGCGGCCCTATCTATGGCTACACCTTC. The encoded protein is CASSYMGGPIYGYTF. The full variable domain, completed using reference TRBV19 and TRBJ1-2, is DGGITQSPKYLFRKEGQNVTLSCEQNLNHDAMYWYRQDPGQGLRLIYYSQIVNDFQKGDIAEGYSVSREKKESFPLTVTSAQKNPTAFYLCASSYMGGPIYGYTFGSGTRLTVV.

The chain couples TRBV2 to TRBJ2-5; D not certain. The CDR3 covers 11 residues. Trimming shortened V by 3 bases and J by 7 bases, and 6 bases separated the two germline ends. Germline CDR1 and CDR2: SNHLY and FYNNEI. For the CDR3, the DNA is TGTGCCAGCAGTGACTCCCGGACCCAGTACTTC. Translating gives CASSDSRTQYF.

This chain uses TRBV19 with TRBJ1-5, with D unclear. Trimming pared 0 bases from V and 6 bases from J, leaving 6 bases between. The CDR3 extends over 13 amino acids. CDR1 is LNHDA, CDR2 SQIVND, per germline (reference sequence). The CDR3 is CASSIERGQPQHF. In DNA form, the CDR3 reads TGTGCCAGTAGTATAGAACGGGGTCAGCCCCAGCATTTT. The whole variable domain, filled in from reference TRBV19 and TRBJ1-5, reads DGGITQSPKYLFRKEGQNVTLSCEQNLNHDAMYWYRQDPGQGLRLIYYSQIVNDFQKGDIAEGYSVSREKKESFPLTVTSAQKNPTAFYLCASSIERGQPQHFGDGTRLSIL.

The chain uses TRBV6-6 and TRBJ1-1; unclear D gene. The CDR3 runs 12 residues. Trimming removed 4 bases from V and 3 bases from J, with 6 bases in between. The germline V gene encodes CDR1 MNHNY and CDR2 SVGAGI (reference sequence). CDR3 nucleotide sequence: TGTGCCAGCAGTTTCCAGGACACTGAAGCTTTCTTT. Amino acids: CASSFQDTEAFF.

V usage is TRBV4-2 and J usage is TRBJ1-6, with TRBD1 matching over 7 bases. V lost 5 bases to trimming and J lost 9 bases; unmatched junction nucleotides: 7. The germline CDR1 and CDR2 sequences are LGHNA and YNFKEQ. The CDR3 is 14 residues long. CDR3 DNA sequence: TGTGCCAGCAGCTCAGACAGGGTCCGTTCACCCCTCCACTTT. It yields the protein CASSSDRVRSPLHF.

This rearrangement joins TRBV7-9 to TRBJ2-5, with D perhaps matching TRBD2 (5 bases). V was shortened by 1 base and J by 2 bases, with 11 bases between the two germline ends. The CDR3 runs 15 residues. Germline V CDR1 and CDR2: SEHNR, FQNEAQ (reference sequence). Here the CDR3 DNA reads TGTGCCAGCAGCTTAGGGCGGGTACCGCAAGAGACCCAGTACTTC. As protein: CASSLGRVPQETQYF.

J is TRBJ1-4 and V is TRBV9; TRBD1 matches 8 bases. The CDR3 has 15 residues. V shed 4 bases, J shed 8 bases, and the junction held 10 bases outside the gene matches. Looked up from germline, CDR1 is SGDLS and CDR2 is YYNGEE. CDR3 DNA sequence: TGTGCCAGCAGCCAGGGGGGGACAGGTGAAGAAAAACTGTTTTTT. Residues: CASSQGGTGEEKLFF.